This T cell receptor (beta chain) was captured by sequencing in a study of cytomegalovirus exposure and HLA in healthy donors. There are 13 residues in the CDR3. Deletions cut 5 bases from V and 4 bases from J, with 9 bases between. Germline V gene sequence: CDR1 SGHVS, CDR2 FQNEAQ. With 60 Vbeta and 13 Jbeta primers, the PCR was carried out. TCRdb keeps only in-frame clones here, not all; method: immunoSEQ multiplex PCR. The sample lists roughly 190,000 clones; about 80% were seen once. Worth noting for this clone: Its antigen is as yet unknown.

Study-wide points: One variant, a missense change in DCLRE1C, was linked in a later analysis to TCR beta V- and J-gene trimming.

The receptor's source is a woman aged 30 to 39 in good health and CMV-seropositive. Specimen: PBMCs. This chain connects TRBV7-8 to TRBJ1-5; D remains ambiguous. CDR3 in amino acids: CASSVNRNQPQHF. CDR3 nucleotide sequence: TGTGCCAGCAGCGTCAATCGGAATCAGCCCCAGCATTTT.